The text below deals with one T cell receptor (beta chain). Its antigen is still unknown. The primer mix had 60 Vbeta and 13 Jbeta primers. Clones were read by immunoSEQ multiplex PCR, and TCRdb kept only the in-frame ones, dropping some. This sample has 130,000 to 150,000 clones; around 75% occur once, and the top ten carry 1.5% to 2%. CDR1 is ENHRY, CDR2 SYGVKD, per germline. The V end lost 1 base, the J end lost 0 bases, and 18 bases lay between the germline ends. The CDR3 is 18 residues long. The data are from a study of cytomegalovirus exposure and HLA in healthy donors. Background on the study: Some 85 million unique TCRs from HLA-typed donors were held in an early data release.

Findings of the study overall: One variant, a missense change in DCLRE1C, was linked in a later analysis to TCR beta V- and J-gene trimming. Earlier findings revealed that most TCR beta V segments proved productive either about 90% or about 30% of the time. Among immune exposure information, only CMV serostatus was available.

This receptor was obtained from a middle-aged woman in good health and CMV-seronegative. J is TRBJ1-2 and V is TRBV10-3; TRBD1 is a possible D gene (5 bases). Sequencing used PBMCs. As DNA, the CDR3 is TGTGCCATCAGTGAGTGGCGTGCCCGCAGGGTCCCTAACTATGGCTACACCTTC. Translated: CAISEWRARRVPNYGYTF.